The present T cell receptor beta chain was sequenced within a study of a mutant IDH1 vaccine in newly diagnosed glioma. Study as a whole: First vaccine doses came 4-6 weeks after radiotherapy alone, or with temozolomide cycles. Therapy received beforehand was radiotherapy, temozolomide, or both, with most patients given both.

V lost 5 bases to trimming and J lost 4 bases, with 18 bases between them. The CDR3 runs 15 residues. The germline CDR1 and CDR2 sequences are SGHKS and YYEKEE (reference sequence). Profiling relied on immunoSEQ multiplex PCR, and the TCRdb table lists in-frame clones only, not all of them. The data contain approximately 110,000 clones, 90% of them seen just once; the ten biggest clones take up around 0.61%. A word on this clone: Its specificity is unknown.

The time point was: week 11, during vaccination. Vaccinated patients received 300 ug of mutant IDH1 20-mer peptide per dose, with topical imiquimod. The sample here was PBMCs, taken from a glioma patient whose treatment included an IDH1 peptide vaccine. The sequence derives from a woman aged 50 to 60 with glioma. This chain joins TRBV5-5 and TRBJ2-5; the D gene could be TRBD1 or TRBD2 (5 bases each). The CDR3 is CASSWGSPLLETQYF. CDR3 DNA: TGTGCCAGCAGTTGGGGGAGCCCTCTGTTAGAGACCCAGTACTTC.